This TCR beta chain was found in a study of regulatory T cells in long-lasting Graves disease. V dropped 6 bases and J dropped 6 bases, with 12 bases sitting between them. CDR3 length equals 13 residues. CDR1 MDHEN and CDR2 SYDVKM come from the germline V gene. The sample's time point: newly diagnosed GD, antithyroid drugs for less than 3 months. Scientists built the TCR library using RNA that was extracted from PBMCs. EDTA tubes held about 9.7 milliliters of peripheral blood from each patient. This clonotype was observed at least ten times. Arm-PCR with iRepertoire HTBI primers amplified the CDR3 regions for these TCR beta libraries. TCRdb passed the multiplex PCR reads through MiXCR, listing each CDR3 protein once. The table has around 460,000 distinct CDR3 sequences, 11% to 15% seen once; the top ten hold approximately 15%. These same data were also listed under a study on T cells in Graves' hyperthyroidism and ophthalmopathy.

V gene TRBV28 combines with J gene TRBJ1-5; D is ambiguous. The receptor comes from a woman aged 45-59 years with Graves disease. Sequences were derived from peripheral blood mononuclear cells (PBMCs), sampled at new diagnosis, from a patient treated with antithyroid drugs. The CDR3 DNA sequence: TGTGCCAGCAGCCATTCGACTATTCAGCCCCAGCATTTT. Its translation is CASSHSTIQPQHF.